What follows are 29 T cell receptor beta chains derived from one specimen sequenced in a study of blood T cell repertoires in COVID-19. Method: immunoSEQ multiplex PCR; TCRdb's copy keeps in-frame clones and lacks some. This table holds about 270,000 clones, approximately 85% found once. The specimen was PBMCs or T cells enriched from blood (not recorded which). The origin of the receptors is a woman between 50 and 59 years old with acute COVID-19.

CDR3 sequence (DNA): TGTGCCATCAGCCCGGGACTGCTCTCTGGAAACACCATATATTTT. Translating gives CAISPGLLSGNTIYF. The chain links TRBV10-3 to TRBJ1-3, with D tentatively TRBD1 (5 bases). The CDR3 runs to 15 residues. Germline values: CDR1 ENHRY, CDR2 SYGVKD. V was trimmed by 6 bases and J by 0 bases, leaving 12 bases between them.

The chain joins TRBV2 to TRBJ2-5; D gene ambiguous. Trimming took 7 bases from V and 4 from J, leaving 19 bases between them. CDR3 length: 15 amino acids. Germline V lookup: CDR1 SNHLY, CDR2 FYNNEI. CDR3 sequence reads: CASKSRASPRETQYF. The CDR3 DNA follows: TGTGCCAGCAAATCTAGAGCGTCCCCACGAGAGACCCAGTACTTC.

The CDR3 region has the DNA TGTGCCAGCAGGGGGGGAAGGCTCCCTAATTCACCCCTCCACTTT. Amino acid sequence: CASRGGRLPNSPLHF. The chain uses TRBV25-1 and TRBJ1-6; TRBD1 might be the D (5 bases). Trimming stripped 6 bases from V and 6 bases from J, with 15 bases between. The V gene's germline CDR1 is MGHDK and CDR2 SYGVNS. The CDR3 runs 15 residues.

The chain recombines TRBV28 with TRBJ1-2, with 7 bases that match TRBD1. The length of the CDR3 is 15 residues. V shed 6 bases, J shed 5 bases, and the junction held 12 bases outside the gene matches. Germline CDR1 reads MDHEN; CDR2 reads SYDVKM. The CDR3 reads CASSQGQASGYGYTF. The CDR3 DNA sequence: TGTGCCAGCAGCCAAGGACAGGCCTCAGGGTATGGCTACACCTTC.

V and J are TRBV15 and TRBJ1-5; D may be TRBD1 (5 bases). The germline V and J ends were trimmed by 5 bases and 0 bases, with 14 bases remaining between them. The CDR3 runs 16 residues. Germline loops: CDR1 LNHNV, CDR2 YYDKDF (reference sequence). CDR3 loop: CATSAREGDSNQPQHF. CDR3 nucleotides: TGTGCCACCAGCGCTAGAGAAGGGGATAGCAATCAGCCCCAGCATTTT. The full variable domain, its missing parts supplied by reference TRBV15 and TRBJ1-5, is DAMVIQNPRYQVTQFGKPVTLSCSQTLNHNVMYWYQQKSSQAPKLLFHYYDKDFNNEADTPDNFQSRRPNTSFCFLDIRSPGLGDTAMYLCATSAREGDSNQPQHFGDGTRLSIL.

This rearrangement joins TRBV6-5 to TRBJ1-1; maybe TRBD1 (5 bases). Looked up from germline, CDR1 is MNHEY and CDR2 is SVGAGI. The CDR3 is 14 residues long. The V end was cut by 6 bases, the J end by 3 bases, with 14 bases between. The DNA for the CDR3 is TGTGCCAGCAGACAGACAGATTTTCACACTGAAGCTTTCTTT. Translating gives CASRQTDFHTEAFF.

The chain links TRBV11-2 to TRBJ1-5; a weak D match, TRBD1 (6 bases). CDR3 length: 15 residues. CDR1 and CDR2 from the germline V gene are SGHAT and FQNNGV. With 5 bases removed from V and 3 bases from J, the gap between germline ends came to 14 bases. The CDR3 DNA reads TGTGCCAGCAGCGGCGCGGCAGGGGCCAATCAGCCCCAGCATTTT. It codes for CASSGAAGANQPQHF.

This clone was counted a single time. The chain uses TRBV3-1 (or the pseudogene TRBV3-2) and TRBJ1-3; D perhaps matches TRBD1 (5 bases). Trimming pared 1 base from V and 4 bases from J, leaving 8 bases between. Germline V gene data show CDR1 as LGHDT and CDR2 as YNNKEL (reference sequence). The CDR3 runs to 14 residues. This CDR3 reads CASSQGGPGNTIYF. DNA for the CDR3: TGTGCCAGCAGCCAAGGGGGCCCGGGAAACACCATATATTTT.

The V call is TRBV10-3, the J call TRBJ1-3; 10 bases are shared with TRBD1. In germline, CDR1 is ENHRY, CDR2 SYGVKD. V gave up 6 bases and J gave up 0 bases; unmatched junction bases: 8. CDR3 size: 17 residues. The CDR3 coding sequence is TGTGCCATCAGGAGACAGGGGGCTGGGGACTCTGGAAACACCATATATTTT. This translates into CAIRRQGAGDSGNTIYF.

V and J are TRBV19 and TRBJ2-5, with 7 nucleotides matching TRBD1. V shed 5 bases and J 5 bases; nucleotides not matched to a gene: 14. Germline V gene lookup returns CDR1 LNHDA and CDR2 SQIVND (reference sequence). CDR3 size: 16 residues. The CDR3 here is CASSLRTGPTRETQYF. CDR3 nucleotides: TGTGCCAGTAGTCTCCGGACAGGCCCAACAAGGGAGACCCAGTACTTC. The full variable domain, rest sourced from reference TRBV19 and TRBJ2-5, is DGGITQSPKYLFRKEGQNVTLSCEQNLNHDAMYWYRQDPGQGLRLIYYSQIVNDFQKGDIAEGYSVSREKKESFPLTVTSAQKNPTAFYLCASSLRTGPTRETQYFGPGTRLLVL.

CDR3 sequence reads: CASSVVDSPSPLHF. The CDR3 bases are TGTGCCAGCAGCGTAGTAGACAGTCCATCACCCCTCCACTTT. The V gene is TRBV9, the J gene TRBJ1-6; a weak D match, TRBD1 (5 bases). This CDR3 is 14 amino acids long. Germline assignment: CDR1 SGDLS and CDR2 YYNGEE. The V end was cut by 0 bases, the J end by 10 bases, with 11 bases between.

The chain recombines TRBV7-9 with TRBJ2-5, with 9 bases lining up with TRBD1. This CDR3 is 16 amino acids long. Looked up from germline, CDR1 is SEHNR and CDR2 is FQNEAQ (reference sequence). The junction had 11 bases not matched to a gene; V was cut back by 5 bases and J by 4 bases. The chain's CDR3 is CASSLSTPTGGETQYF. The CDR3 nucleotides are TGTGCCAGCAGCCTCTCAACCCCGACAGGGGGAGAGACCCAGTACTTC.

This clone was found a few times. The CDR3 reads CASSPGQGASNEQFF. The CDR3 bases are TGTGCCAGCTCCCCGGGACAGGGGGCCTCAAATGAGCAGTTCTTC. This chain joins TRBV7-2 and TRBJ2-1; 12 bases fit TRBD1. J gave up 7 bases and V 8 bases, and 9 bases lay outside the gene matches. The CDR3 runs to 15 residues. Germline lookup yields CDR1 SGHTA and CDR2 FQGNSA. The full variable domain, in which reference TRBV7-2 and TRBJ2-1 provide the parts outside the CDR3, is GAGVSQSPSNKVTEKGKDVELRCDPISGHTALYWYRQSLGQGLEFLIYFQGNSAPDKSGLPSDRFSAERTGGSVSTLTIQRTQQEDSAVYLCASSPGQGASNEQFFGPGTRLTVL.

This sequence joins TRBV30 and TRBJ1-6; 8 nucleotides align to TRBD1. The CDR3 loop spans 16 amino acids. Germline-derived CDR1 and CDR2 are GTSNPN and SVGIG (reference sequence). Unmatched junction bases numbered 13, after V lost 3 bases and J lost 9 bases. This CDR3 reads CAWSNFPDRAGSPLHF. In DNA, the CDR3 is TGTGCCTGGAGCAATTTTCCGGACAGGGCAGGTTCACCCCTCCACTTT.

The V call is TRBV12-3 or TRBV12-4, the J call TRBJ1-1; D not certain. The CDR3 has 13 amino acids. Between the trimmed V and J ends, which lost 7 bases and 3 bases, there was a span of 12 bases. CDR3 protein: CASNLRGYTEAFF. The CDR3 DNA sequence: TGTGCCAGCAACCTCCGGGGATACACTGAAGCTTTCTTT.

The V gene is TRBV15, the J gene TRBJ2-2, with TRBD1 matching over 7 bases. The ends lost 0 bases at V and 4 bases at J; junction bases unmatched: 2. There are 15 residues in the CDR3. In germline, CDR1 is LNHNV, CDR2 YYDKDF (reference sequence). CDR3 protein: CATSRDAGGTGELFF. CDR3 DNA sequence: TGTGCCACCAGCAGAGATGCAGGGGGCACCGGGGAGCTGTTTTTT.

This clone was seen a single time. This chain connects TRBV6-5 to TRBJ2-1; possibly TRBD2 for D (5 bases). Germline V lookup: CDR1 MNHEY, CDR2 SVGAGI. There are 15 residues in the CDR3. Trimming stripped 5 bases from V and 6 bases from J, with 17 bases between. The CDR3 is CASSLFSVGSNEQFF. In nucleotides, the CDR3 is TGTGCCAGCAGTCTCTTTAGCGTAGGTTCCAATGAGCAGTTCTTC.

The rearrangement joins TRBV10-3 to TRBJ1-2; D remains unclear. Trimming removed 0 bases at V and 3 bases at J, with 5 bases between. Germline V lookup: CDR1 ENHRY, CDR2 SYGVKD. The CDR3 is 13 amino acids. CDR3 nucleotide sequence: TGTGCCATCAGTGAGTCCGAGGACTATGGCTACACCTTC. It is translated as CAISESEDYGYTF.

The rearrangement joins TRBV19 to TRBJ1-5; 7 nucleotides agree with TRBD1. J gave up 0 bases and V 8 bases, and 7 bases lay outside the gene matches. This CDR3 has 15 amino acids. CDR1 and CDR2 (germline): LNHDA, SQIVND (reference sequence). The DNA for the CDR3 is TGTGCCAGTGTCGGGACAGCGTCTAGCAATCAGCCCCAGCATTTT. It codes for CASVGTASSNQPQHF.

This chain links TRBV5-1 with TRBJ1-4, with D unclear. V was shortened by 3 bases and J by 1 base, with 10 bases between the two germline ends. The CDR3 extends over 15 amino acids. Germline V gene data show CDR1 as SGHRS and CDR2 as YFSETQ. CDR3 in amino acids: CASSWRGETNEKLFF. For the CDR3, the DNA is TGCGCCAGCAGCTGGCGGGGTGAAACTAATGAAAAACTGTTTTTT.

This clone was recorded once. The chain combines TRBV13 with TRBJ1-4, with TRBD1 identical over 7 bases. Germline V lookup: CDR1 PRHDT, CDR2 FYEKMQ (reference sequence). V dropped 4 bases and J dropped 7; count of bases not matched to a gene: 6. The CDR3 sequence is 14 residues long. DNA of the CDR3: TGTGCCAGCAGCTCACAGGGGTTCGGTGAAAAACTGTTTTTT. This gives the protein CASSSQGFGEKLFF.

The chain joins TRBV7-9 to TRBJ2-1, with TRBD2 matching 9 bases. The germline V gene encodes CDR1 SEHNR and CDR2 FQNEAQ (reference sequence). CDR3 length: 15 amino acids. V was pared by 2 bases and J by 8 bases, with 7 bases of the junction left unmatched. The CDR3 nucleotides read TGTGCCAGCAGCTTATCCAGCGGGGGGCCGGATGAGCAGTTCTTC. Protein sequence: CASSLSSGGPDEQFF.

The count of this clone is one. The DNA for the CDR3 is TGTGCCAGTACCCTTGATGGTCTCCAAGCCGGCTACACCTTC. This translates into CASTLDGLQAGYTF. This chain connects TRBV19 to TRBJ1-2; D ambiguous. Trimming removed 7 bases from V and 8 bases from J, with 20 bases in between. Germline values: CDR1 LNHDA, CDR2 SQIVND (reference sequence). The CDR3 totals 14 residues.

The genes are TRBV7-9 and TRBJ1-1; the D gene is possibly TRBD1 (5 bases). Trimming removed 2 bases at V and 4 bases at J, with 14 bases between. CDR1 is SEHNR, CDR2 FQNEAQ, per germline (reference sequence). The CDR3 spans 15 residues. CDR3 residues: CASSLLAGRSTEAFF. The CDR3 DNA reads TGTGCCAGCAGCTTATTAGCAGGGAGGAGCACTGAAGCTTTCTTT.

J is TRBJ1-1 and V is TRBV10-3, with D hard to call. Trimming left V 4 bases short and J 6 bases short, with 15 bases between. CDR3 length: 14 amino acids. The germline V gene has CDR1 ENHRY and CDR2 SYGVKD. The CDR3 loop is CAISGAATPSEAFF. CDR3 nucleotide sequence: TGTGCCATCAGTGGGGCCGCGACACCCTCTGAAGCTTTCTTT.

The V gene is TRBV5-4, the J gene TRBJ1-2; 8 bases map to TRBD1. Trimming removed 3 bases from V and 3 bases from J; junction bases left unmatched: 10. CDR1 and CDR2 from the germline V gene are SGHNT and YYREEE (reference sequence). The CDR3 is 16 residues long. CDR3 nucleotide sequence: TGTGCCAGCAGCTCTGGAGGGCAGGGGGCTGACTATGGCTACACCTTC. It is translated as CASSSGGQGADYGYTF.

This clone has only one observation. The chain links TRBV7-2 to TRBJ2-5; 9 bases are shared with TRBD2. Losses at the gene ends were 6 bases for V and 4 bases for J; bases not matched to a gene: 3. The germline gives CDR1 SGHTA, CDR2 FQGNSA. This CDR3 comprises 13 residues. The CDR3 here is CASRPGLAETQYF. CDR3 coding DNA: TGTGCCAGCAGGCCGGGACTAGCAGAGACCCAGTACTTC.

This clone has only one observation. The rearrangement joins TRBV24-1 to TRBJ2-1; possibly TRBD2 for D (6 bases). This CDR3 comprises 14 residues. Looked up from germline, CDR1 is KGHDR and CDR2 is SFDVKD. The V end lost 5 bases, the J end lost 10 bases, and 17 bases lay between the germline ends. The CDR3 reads CATSGRGTQFEQFF. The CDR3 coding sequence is TGTGCCACCAGTGGGAGGGGTACCCAATTCGAGCAGTTCTTC.

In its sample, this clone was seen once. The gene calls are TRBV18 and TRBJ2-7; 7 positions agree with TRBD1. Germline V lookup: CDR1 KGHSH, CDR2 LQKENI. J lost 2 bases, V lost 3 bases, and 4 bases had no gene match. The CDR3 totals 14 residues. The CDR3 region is CASSPTGKAYEQYF. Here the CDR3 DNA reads TGTGCCAGCTCACCGACAGGGAAAGCCTACGAGCAGTACTTC.